Following are 12 T cell receptor beta chains from one sample sequenced in a study of T-cell memory formation after mild COVID-19. TCRdb used MiXCR to reprocess the 5' RACE reads, holding one entry per CDR3 protein. The profile shows around 130,000 distinct CDR3 sequences, about 6.5% of them singletons. Source material: PBMCs or a T cell subset sorted from them (not recorded which). These receptors came from an adult woman who had mild COVID-19 (a few samples of this study predate the infection). Cell type and time point are not known.

The CDR3 spells CSASSGHTEAFF. CDR3 nucleotide sequence: TGCAGTGCTAGTTCAGGGCACACTGAAGCTTTCTTT. This sequence joins TRBV20-1 and TRBJ1-1; perhaps TRBD1 as D (5 bases). The CDR3 has 12 residues. V was shortened by 3 bases and J by 3 bases, with 8 bases between the two germline ends. Germline CDR1 DFQATT, CDR2 SNEGSKA (reference sequence).

This clonotype was counted at least ten times. The rearrangement uses TRBV7-9 and TRBJ2-5; 7 nucleotides match TRBD1. CDR3 length: 12 amino acids. V dropped 4 bases and J dropped 14; count of bases not matched to a gene: 10. Germline CDR1 SEHNR, CDR2 FQNEAQ (reference sequence). CDR3 coding DNA: TGTGCCAGCAGCTCCGTGGGACAGAGGGAATACTTC. This encodes CASSSVGQREYF.

This clonotype was observed a handful of times. The gene calls are TRBV7-3 and TRBJ2-2; D not resolved. The CDR3 extends over 15 amino acids. The V end lost 5 bases, the J end lost 0 bases, and 10 bases lay between the germline ends. CDR1 and CDR2 from the germline V gene are SGHTA and FQGTGA. CDR3 in amino acids: CASSPSDSNTGELFF. The CDR3, as DNA: TGTGCCAGCAGCCCCAGTGACTCGAACACCGGGGAGCTGTTTTTT.

This clonotype was found many times. The V call is TRBV10-2, the J call TRBJ1-2; 10 nucleotides agree with TRBD1. With V trimmed by 3 bases and J by 4 bases, 5 bases remained unmatched. The CDR3 covers 15 residues. CDR1 and CDR2 from the germline V gene are WSHSY and SAAADI. The CDR3 is CASSDGTGAFYGYTF. The DNA for the CDR3 is TGCGCCAGCAGTGATGGGACAGGGGCATTCTATGGCTACACCTTC.

Ten or more counts support this clonotype. The chain has TRBV7-3 and TRBJ2-2; D tentatively fits TRBD1 or TRBD2 (5 bases each). The V gene's germline CDR1 is SGHTA and CDR2 FQGTGA. The V and J ends lost 0 bases and 7 bases respectively, with 18 bases between them. This CDR3 region has 17 residues. As DNA, the CDR3 is TGTGCCAGCAGCTTAACGGGGGTGACGGGTGGAAACGGGGAGCTGTTTTTT. The encoded protein is CASSLTGVTGGNGELFF.

This rearrangement joins TRBV6-6 to TRBJ2-7; 13 bases are shared with TRBD2. After removal of 6 bases from V and 2 bases from J, the junction contained 4 bases not matched to a gene. Germline V CDR1 and CDR2: MNHNY, SVGAGI (reference sequence). CDR3 length equals 15 residues. CDR3 protein: CASSPLAGGPYEQYF. The CDR3 coding sequence is TGTGCCAGCAGCCCACTAGCGGGAGGGCCCTACGAGCAGTACTTC.

This clonotype has just a few counts. The chain joins TRBV14 to TRBJ2-1; 14 bases align to TRBD2. J gave up 1 base and V 5 bases, and 4 bases lay outside the gene matches. Germline-derived CDR1 and CDR2 are SGHDN and FVKESK. The CDR3 length is 17 residues. The CDR3 sequence is CASSTRLAGGSYNEQFF. The DNA for the CDR3 is TGTGCCAGCAGCACCCGACTAGCGGGAGGGTCCTACAATGAGCAGTTCTTC.

This clonotype came up many times. The chain uses TRBV4-1 and TRBJ1-5; a weak D match, TRBD1 (5 bases). The CDR3 covers 14 residues. V shed 4 bases and J shed 7 bases, with 14 bases lying between them. CDR1 and CDR2 (germline): MGHRA, YSYEKL. CDR3 DNA sequence: TGCGCCAGCAGCCTACAACCGGGGACCCAGCCCCAGCATTTT. This encodes CASSLQPGTQPQHF.

The chain employs TRBV5-4 and TRBJ2-5; 10 bases fit TRBD1. Germline values: CDR1 SGHNT, CDR2 YYREEE (reference sequence). The CDR3 has 16 amino acids. Trimming at V came to 4 bases and at J to 3 bases, leaving 9 bases not matched to a gene. CDR3 in DNA: TGTGCCAGCAGCGCGGGGGACAGGGGTTCTGAAGAGACCCAGTACTTC. It encodes CASSAGDRGSEETQYF.

This clonotype appeared a few times. Compared with germline, one end of the junction differs, possibly owing to a read error. The chain is built from TRBV7-7 and TRBJ1-4, with unresolved D. Germline CDR1 SSHAT, CDR2 FNYEAQ (reference sequence). The CDR3 loop spans 15 amino acids. The CDR3 protein is CASSPTRGANEKLFF. CDR3 coding DNA: TGTGCTAGCAGCCCCACCCGGGGTGCTAATGAAAAACTGTTTTTT.

This clonotype has ten or more counts. The chain couples TRBV7-9 to TRBJ2-5; tentatively, D is TRBD1 or TRBD2 (5 bases each). The CDR3 loop spans 13 amino acids. V lost 6 bases and J lost 6, with 14 bases in between. Germline CDR1 SEHNR, CDR2 FQNEAQ (reference sequence). For the CDR3, the DNA is TGTGCCAGCAGATACGACAGCGGCCAGACCCAGTACTTC. Its translation: CASRYDSGQTQYF. Combining the CDR3 with reference TRBV7-9 and TRBJ2-5 gives the whole variable domain DTGVSQNPRHKITKRGQNVTFRCDPISEHNRLYWYRQTLGQGPEFLTYFQNEAQLEKSRLLSDRFSAERPKGSFSTLEIQRTEQGDSAMYLCASRYDSGQTQYFGPGTRLLVL.

This clonotype was seen repeatedly, ten times or more. The CDR3 nucleotides are TGTGCCAGCAGCTTAGCGGGAACCGGAGATACGCAGTATTTT. The encoded protein is CASSLAGTGDTQYF. The chain employs TRBV7-2 and TRBJ2-3; D gene unclear. V gave up 0 bases and J gave up 5 bases, with 9 bases separating them. CDR3 length: 14 residues. Germline CDR1 reads SGHTA; CDR2 reads FQGNSA. The variable domain in full, with the rest retrieved from reference TRBV7-2 and TRBJ2-3, is GAGVSQSPSNKVTEKGKDVELRCDPISGHTALYWYRQSLGQGLEFLIYFQGNSAPDKSGLPSDRFSAERTGGSVSTLTIQRTQQEDSAVYLCASSLAGTGDTQYFGPGTRLTVL.